These T cell receptor beta chains were read from a single sample in a study of blood T cell repertoires in COVID-19. The protocol was immunoSEQ multiplex PCR, while the TCRdb copy is restricted to in-frame clones and leaves out a portion. The sample includes tens of thousands of clones, over 85% seen only once; the top ten take roughly 15%. The sample comprised peripheral blood. These receptors originate from a woman aged 80 or over with active or convalescent COVID-19. Both conserved end residues are part of each CDR3. A D gene is named only where the DNA matches it firmly. A clone size is listed for some rows: how often the clone was seen (once, few, many), or a class if it is expanded.

V	D	size	J	CDR3	DNA
TRBV18	TRBD1	NA	TRBJ2-2	CASSPLKGQSMGGELFF	TGTGCCAGCTCACCACTGAAGGGACAGAGTATGGGCGGGGAGCTGTTTTTT
TRBV7-8	TRBD1	NA	TRBJ2-7	CASSTPGGYSYEQYF	TGTGCCAGCAGCACTCCAGGGGGCTACTCCTACGAGCAGTACTTC
TRBV5-6	TRBD1	NA	TRBJ1-3	CASSFRDRVNTIYF	TGTGCCAGCAGCTTCCGGGACAGGGTAAACACCATATATTTT
TRBV7-9	NA	NA	TRBJ2-7	CASSKYPENEQYF	TGTGCCAGCAGCAAATACCCGGAGAACGAGCAGTACTTC
TRBV6-5	NA	NA	TRBJ2-1	CASSSVTYNEQFF	TGTGCCAGCAGTTCAGTGACCTACAATGAGCAGTTCTTC
TRBV5-1	TRBD2	NA	TRBJ2-1	CASSLGSGGNYNEQFF	TGCGCCAGCAGCTTGGGAAGCGGGGGGAATTACAATGAGCAGTTCTTC
TRBV11-2	TRBD1	NA	TRBJ1-4	CASSSDRGSEKLFF	TGTGCCAGCAGCTCGGACAGGGGGAGTGAAAAACTGTTTTTT
TRBV6-6	TRBD2	NA	TRBJ2-3	CASSPTSGVTDTQYF	TGTGCCAGCAGCCCGACTAGCGGGGTCACAGATACGCAGTATTTT
TRBV5-1	NA	NA	TRBJ2-7	CASSLEPGTYEQYF	TGCGCCAGCAGCTTGGAGCCAGGTACCTACGAGCAGTACTTC
TRBV11-2	NA	NA	TRBJ2-5	CASSPRGRQGFQETQYF	TGTGCCAGCAGCCCCCGGGGGAGACAGGGCTTCCAAGAGACCCAGTACTTC
TRBV29-1	NA	NA	TRBJ2-7	CSVGRSGSYEQYF	TGCAGCGTTGGGAGGAGCGGTTCTTACGAGCAGTACTTC
TRBV24-1	NA	NA	TRBJ2-5	CATSDPDDSAETQYF	TGTGCCACCAGTGATCCCGATGACTCCGCGGAGACCCAGTACTTC
TRBV7-3	NA	NA	TRBJ1-1	CASSPRAHNTEAFF	TGTGCCAGCAGCCCCAGGGCCCACAACACTGAAGCTTTCTTT
TRBV12-3/TRBV12-4	NA	NA	TRBJ2-6	CATTSSRVVLTF	TGTGCCACCACGTCAAGCCGGGTCGTCCTGACTTTC
TRBV10-3	NA	NA	TRBJ1-2	CAISEPLQQGRNYGYTF	TGTGCCATCAGTGAGCCCCTTCAACAGGGCAGGAACTATGGCTACACCTTC
TRBV7-3	TRBD2	NA	TRBJ2-1	CASSYSGGSYNEQFF	TGTGCCAGCAGCTATAGCGGGGGGTCCTACAATGAGCAGTTCTTC
TRBV29-1	NA	NA	TRBJ1-2	CSVDSETNYGYTF	TGCAGCGTCGACAGCGAGACTAACTATGGCTACACCTTC
TRBV7-2	NA	NA	TRBJ1-2	CASSYPGVNYGYTF	TGTGCCAGCAGCTATCCCGGTGTTAACTATGGCTACACCTTC
TRBV5-1	TRBD2	NA	TRBJ2-7	CASSWTSGDYEQYF	TGCGCCAGCAGCTGGACTAGCGGGGACTACGAGCAGTACTTC
TRBV10-3	NA	NA	TRBJ1-5	CAISEGGGSGNQPQHF	TGTGCCATCAGTGAGGGTGGAGGTAGTGGCAATCAGCCCCAGCATTTT
TRBV5-1	TRBD2	NA	TRBJ2-1	CASSKTSGNYNEQFF	TGCGCCAGCAGCAAGACTAGCGGCAACTACAATGAGCAGTTCTTC
TRBV7-3	TRBD2	NA	TRBJ2-2	CASSPSGANTGELFF	TGTGCCAGCAGCCCAAGCGGGGCGAACACCGGGGAGCTGTTTTTT
TRBV28	NA	NA	TRBJ2-1	CASSFPSTLLGVTEQFF	TGTGCCAGCAGTTTCCCCTCGACGCTACTAGGAGTCACTGAGCAGTTCTTC
TRBV28	NA	once	TRBJ1-1	CASSLTQAGEAFF	TGTGCCAGCAGCCTCACCCAAGCGGGTGAAGCTTTCTTT
TRBV2	TRBD1	NA	TRBJ1-1	CASRTGRVAEAFF	TGTGCCAGCAGGACAGGGAGAGTCGCTGAAGCTTTCTTT
TRBV4-1	NA	NA	TRBJ1-3	CASSPTNGNTIYF	TGCGCCAGCAGCCCCACAAATGGAAACACCATATATTTT
TRBV19	NA	NA	TRBJ1-6	CASSIREGAYNSPLHF	TGTGCCAGTAGTATTCGGGAGGGGGCCTATAATTCACCCCTCCACTTT
TRBV3-1/TRBV3-2	TRBD1	NA	TRBJ2-3	CASSQTGGAGSDTQYF	TGTGCCAGCAGCCAGACAGGGGGCGCGGGTTCAGATACGCAGTATTTT
TRBV18	TRBD1	NA	TRBJ2-7	CASSPRMGQVTYEQYF	TGTGCCAGCTCACCACGGATGGGACAGGTCACGTACGAGCAGTACTTC
TRBV19	NA	NA	TRBJ1-5	CASSILASTSNQPQHF	TGTGCCAGTAGTATACTAGCCAGCACTAGCAATCAGCCCCAGCATTTT
TRBV6-5	NA	NA	TRBJ2-7	CASSYSGLQETQYF	TGTGCCAGCAGTTACTCGGGACTCCAGGAGACGCAGTACTTC
TRBV7-3	TRBD2	once	TRBJ2-2	CASSPRGSGGGAGELFF	TGTGCCAGCAGCCCAAGAGGTAGCGGGGGAGGAGCCGGGGAGCTGTTTTTT
TRBV3-1/TRBV3-2	NA	NA	TRBJ1-1	CASSQTGRRIWNTEAFF	TGTGCCAGCAGCCAAACCGGGAGAAGAATTTGGAACACTGAAGCTTTCTTT
TRBV28	TRBD1	NA	TRBJ1-2	CASSLYRQGRGYGYTF	TGTGCCAGCAGCCTTTACCGACAGGGTCGCGGCTATGGCTACACCTTC
TRBV30	NA	NA	TRBJ2-1	CAWSPYNEQFF	TGTGCCTGGAGTCCGTACAATGAGCAGTTCTTC
TRBV4-1	TRBD1	NA	TRBJ2-3	CASSRSVQGAGRDTQYF	TGCGCCAGCAGCCGGAGCGTACAGGGGGCCGGTCGGGATACGCAGTATTTT
TRBV30	TRBD1	NA	TRBJ1-2	CAWSRTGYGYTF	TGTGCCTGGAGTAGGACAGGCTATGGCTACACCTTC
TRBV9	NA	NA	TRBJ2-2	CASSVEEAGWAGELFF	TGTGCCAGCAGCGTAGAAGAGGCAGGGTGGGCCGGGGAGCTGTTTTTT